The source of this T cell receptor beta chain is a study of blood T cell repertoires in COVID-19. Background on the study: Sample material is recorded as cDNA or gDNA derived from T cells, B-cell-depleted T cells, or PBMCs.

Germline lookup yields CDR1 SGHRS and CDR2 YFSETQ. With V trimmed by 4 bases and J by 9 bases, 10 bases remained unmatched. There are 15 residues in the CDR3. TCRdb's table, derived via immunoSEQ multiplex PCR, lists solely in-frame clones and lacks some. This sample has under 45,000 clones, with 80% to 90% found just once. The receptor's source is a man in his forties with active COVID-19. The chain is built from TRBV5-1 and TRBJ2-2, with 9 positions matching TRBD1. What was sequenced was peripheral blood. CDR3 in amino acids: CASSKGQGRRRELFF. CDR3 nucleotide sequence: TGCGCCAGCAGCAAAGGACAGGGGCGGAGGAGGGAGCTGTTTTTT. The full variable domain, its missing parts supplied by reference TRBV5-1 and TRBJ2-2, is KAGVTQTPRYLIKTRGQQVTLSCSPISGHRSVSWYQQTPGQGLQFLFEYFSETQRNKGNFPGRFSGRQFSNSRSEMNVSTLELGDSALYLCASSKGQGRRRELFFGEGSRLTVL.